This T cell receptor (beta chain) was retrieved from a study of T cells in tuberculosis. On the study more broadly: A South African cohort included IGRA-negative adolescents, latently infected IGRA-positive adolescents and adults with active tuberculosis.

Trimming stripped 4 bases from V and 8 bases from J, with 14 bases between. CDR1 MNHEY and CDR2 SMNVEV come from the germline V gene (reference sequence). The CDR3 loop spans 14 amino acids. Using immunoSEQ multiplex PCR, the repertoire was profiled, and TCRdb retains in-frame clones only, with some absent. The repertoire holds over 30,000 clones, 95% to 97% seen once, with roughly 5.7% in the top ten. This sequence joins TRBV27 and TRBJ1-4; a possible D gene is TRBD1 (6 bases). The sequencing input was PBMCs. This sequence originates from a donor aged 10-29 years with latent tuberculosis or without tuberculosis infection. The CDR3 nucleotides are TGTGCCAGCAGTTGGGCAGGGGATCGCGAAAAACTGTTTTTT. This encodes CASSWAGDREKLFF.